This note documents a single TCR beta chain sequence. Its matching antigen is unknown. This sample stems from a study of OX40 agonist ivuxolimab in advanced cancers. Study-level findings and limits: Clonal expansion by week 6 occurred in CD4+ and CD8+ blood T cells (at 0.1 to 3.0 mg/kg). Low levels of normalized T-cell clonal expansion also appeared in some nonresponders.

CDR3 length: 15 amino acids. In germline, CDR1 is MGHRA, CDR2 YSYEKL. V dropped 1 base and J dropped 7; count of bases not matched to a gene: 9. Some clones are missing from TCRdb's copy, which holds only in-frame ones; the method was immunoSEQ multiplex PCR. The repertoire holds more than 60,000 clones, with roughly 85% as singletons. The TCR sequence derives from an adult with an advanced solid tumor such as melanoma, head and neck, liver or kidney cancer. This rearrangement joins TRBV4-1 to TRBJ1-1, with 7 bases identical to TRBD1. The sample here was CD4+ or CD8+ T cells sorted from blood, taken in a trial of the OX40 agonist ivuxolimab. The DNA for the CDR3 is TGCGCCAGCAGCCAAGCCCGGGACAGACCCAGTGAAGCTTTCTTT. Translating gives CASSQARDRPSEAFF.